Below, one TCR beta chain is given with its context. The antigen is undetermined. The junction differs from germline at one of its ends, possibly a read error. Clones were sequenced by immunoSEQ multiplex PCR, and TCRdb holds only the in-frame ones, with some missing. This repertoire shows about 99,000 clones, around four fifths found once; its top ten account for around 0.97%. Germline V gene lookup returns CDR1 SEHNR and CDR2 FQNEAQ (reference sequence). This CDR3 has 12 residues. This sample stems from a study of T cell clones after liver transplantation. Study-level background: As an antigen-independent comparator, third-party-reactive TCRbeta sequences came from pre-transplant mixed lymphocyte reactions.

Study results and limitations: Graft donor-reactive T cells may have migrated into the graft rather than being deleted.

The specimen was CD4+ T cells from blood, collected before liver transplant. This sequence originates from a human donor who received a liver transplant. This chain links TRBV7-9 with TRBJ2-7, with TRBD1 as a possible D gene (6 bases). CDR3 residues: CASSLGIQGKLF. CDR3 coding DNA: TGTGCCAGCAGCTTAGGTATACAGGGTAAACTGTTC.